These T cell receptor beta chains were read from a single sample in a study of blood T cell repertoires in COVID-19. Produced via immunoSEQ multiplex PCR; TCRdb's table is partial and in-frame only. The sample lists a few hundred thousand clones, roughly 86% occurring once. Sample: peripheral blood. Source of these receptors: a woman under 40 with COVID-19, enrolled during active disease. Both conserved end residues are part of each CDR3. D genes are given only for firm matches. Size is stated for part of the rows, as once, few or many counts, or as a class when the clone is expanded.

D gene	clone size	V gene	J gene	CDR3 DNA	CDR3 protein
NA	few	TRBV6-1	TRBJ2-7	TGTGCCAGCAGTGAAGTTCCGGCCTACGAGCAGTACTTC	CASSEVPAYEQYF
NA	NA	TRBV18	TRBJ1-5	TGTGCCAGCTCACCGTTTAGGGGGAAGGAGCCCCAGCATTTT	CASSPFRGKEPQHF
NA	NA	TRBV6-5	TRBJ2-5	TGTGCCAGCAGACGGGGGGGACAGGAGACCCAGTACTTC	CASRRGGQETQYF
NA	NA	TRBV7-8	TRBJ1-4	TGTGCCAGCAGCCCGCGACAGGCTACTTGGTATGAAAAACTGTTTTTT	CASSPRQATWYEKLFF
TRBD2	NA	TRBV6-1	TRBJ2-1	TGTGCCAGCAGTGGCCGCTGGCCGGGGGGATACAATGAGCAGTTCTTC	CASSGRWPGGYNEQFF
NA	few	TRBV5-1	TRBJ1-4	TGCGCCAGCAGCTTGGCCTTAGGGGCGACTGATGAAAAACTGTTTTTT	CASSLALGATDEKLFF
NA	once	TRBV12-3/TRBV12-4	TRBJ1-3	TGTGCCAGCAGTTCAAAGCGAAACACCATATATTTT	CASSSKRNTIYF
TRBD1	NA	TRBV14	TRBJ2-7	TGTGCCAGCAGCCAATTACCGGGACAGGGCTCCTACGAGCAGTACTTC	CASSQLPGQGSYEQYF
TRBD2	NA	TRBV5-1	TRBJ2-1	TGCGCCAGCAGCTTTAGCGGGGGGATCTCCTACAATGAGCAGTTCTTC	CASSFSGGISYNEQFF
NA	NA	TRBV7-9	TRBJ1-6	TGTGCCAGCAGCGACCCCGTGGGGGACAATAATTCACCCCTCCACTTT	CASSDPVGDNNSPLHF
TRBD2	NA	TRBV27	TRBJ2-7	TGTGCCAGCAGCTGGAGCGGGGGGAACTACGAGCAGTACTTC	CASSWSGGNYEQYF
TRBD1	NA	TRBV28	TRBJ1-1	TGTGCCAGCAGTTTAAGGGTCACAGGGGTAGGATTTGAAGCTTTCTTT	CASSLRVTGVGFEAFF
NA	NA	TRBV10-3	TRBJ2-3	TGTGCCATCAGCGGACAGACACGAACTAGCACAGATACGCAGTATTTT	CAISGQTRTSTDTQYF